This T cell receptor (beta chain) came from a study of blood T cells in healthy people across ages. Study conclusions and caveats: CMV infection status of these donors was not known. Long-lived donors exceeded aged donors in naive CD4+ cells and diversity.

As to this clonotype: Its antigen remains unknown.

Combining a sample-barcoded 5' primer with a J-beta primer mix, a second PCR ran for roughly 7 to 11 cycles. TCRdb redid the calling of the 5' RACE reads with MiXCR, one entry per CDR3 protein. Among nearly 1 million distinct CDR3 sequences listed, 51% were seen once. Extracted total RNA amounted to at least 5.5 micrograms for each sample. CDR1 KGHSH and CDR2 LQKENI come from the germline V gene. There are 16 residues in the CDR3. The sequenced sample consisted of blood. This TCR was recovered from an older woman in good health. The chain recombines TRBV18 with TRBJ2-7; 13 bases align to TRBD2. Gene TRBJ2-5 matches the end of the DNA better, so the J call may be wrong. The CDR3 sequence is CASSPGLAGVRETQYF. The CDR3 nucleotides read TGTGCCAGCTCTCCCGGACTAGCGGGAGTTCGTGAGACCCAGTACTTC.